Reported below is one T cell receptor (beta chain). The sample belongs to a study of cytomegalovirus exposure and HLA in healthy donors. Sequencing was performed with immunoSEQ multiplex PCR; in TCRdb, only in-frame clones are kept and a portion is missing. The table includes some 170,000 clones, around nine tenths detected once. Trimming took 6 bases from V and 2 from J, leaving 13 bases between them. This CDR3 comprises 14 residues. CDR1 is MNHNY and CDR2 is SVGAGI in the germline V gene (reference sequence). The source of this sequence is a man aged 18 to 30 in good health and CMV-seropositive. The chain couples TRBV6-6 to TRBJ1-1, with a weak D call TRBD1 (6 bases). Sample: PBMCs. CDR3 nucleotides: TGTGCCAGCAGCCTACAGGGTCTTAACACTGAAGCTTTCTTT. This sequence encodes CASSLQGLNTEAFF.